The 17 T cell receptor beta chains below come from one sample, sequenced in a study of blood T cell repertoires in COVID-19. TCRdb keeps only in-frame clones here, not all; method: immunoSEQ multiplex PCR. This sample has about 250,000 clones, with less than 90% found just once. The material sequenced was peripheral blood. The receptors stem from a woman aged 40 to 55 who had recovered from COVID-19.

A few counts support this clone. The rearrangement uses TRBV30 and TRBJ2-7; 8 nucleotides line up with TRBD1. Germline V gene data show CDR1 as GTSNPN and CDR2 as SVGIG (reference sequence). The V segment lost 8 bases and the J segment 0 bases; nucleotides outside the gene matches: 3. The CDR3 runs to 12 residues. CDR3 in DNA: TGTGCCCACACAGGGGGCTCCTACGAGCAGTACTTC. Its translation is CAHTGGSYEQYF. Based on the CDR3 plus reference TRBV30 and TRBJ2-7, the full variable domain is SQTIHQWPATLVQPVGSPLSLECTVEGTSNPNLYWYRQAAGRGLQLLFYSVGIGQISSEVPQNLSASRPQDRQFILSSKKLLLSDSGFYLCAHTGGSYEQYFGPGTRLTVT.

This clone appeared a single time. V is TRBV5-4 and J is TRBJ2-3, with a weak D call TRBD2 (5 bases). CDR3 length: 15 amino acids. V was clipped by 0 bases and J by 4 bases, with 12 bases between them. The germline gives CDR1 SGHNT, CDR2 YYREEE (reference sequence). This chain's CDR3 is CASSLAYSGADTQYF. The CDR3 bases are TGTGCCAGCAGCTTGGCGTACTCCGGGGCAGATACGCAGTATTTT.

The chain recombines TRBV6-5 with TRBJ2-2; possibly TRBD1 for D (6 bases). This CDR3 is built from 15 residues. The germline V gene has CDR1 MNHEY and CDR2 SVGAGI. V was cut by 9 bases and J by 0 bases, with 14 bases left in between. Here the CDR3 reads CASGARQANTGELFF. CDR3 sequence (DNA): TGTGCCAGTGGCGCCCGACAGGCGAACACCGGGGAGCTGTTTTTT.

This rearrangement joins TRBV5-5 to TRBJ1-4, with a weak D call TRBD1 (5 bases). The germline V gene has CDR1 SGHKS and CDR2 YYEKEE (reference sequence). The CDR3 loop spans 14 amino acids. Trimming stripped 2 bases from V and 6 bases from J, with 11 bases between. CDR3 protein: CASSFRGGDEKLFF. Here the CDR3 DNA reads TGTGCCAGCAGCTTTCGGGGGGGAGATGAAAAACTGTTTTTT. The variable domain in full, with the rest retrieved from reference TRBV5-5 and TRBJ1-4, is DAGVTQSPTHLIKTRGQQVTLRCSPISGHKSVSWYQQVLGQGPQFIFQYYEKEERGRGNFPDRFSARQFPNYSSELNVNALLLGDSALYLCASSFRGGDEKLFFGSGTQLSVL.

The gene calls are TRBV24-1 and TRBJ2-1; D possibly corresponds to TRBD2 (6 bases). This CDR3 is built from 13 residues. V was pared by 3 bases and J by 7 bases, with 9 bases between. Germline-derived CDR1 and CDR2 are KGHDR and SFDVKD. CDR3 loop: CATSDGGINEQFF. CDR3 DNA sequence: TGTGCCACCAGTGATGGAGGGATAAATGAGCAGTTCTTC.

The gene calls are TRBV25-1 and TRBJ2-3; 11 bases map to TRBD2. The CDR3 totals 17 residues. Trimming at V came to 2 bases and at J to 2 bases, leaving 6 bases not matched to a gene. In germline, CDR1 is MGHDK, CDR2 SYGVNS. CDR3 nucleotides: TGTGCCAGCAGTGAAGCCCCTAGCGGGGGGTACACAGATACGCAGTATTTT. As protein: CASSEAPSGGYTDTQYF.

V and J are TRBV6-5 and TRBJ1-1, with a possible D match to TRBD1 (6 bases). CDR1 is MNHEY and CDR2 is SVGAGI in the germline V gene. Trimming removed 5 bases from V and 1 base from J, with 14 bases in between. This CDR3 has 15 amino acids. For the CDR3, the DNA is TGTGCCAGCAGTCTTCTCGGACAGTCGAACACTGAAGCTTTCTTT. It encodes CASSLLGQSNTEAFF.

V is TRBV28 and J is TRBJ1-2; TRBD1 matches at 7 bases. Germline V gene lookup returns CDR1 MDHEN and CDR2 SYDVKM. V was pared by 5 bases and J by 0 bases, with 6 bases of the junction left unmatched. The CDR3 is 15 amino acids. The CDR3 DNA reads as TGTGCCAGCAGTCCTCCGGGACAGCCTAACTATGGCTACACCTTC. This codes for CASSPPGQPNYGYTF.

CDR3 in DNA: TGTGCCAGCACCACTATCCCGACAGGGATCTACGAGCAGTACTTC. This gives the protein CASTTIPTGIYEQYF. The chain has TRBV28 and TRBJ2-7, with TRBD1 identical over 7 bases. The CDR3 totals 15 residues. The V gene end was trimmed by 7 bases and the J gene end by 3 bases; junction bases not matched to a gene: 12. CDR1 and CDR2 from the germline V gene are MDHEN and SYDVKM.

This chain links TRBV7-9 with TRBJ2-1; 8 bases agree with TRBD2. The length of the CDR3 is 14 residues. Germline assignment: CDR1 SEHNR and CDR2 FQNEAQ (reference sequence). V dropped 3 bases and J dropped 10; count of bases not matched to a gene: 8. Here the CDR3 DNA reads TGTGCCAGCAGCTTGGGAGCGGGGGACTTGGAGCAGTTCTTC. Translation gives CASSLGAGDLEQFF.

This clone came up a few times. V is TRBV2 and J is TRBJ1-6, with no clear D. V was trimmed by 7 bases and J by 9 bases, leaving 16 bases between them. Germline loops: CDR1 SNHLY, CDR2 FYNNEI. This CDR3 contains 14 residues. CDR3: CASTRETLRSPLHF. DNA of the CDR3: TGTGCCAGCACCCGGGAGACCCTTCGTTCACCCCTCCACTTT.

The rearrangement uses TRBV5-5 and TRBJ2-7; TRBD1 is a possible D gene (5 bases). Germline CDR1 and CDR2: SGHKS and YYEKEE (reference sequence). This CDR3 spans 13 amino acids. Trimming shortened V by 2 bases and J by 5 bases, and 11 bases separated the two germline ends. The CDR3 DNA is TGTGCCAGCAGCTTCAGGGAAAGGAACGAGCAGTACTTC. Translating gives CASSFRERNEQYF.

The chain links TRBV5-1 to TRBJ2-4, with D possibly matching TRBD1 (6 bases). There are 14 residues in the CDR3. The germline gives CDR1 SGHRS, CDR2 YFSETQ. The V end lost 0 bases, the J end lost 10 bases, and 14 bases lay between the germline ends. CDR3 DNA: TGCGCCAGCAGCTTGGAGGTGGACAGCCGAATTCAGTACTTC. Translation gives CASSLEVDSRIQYF.

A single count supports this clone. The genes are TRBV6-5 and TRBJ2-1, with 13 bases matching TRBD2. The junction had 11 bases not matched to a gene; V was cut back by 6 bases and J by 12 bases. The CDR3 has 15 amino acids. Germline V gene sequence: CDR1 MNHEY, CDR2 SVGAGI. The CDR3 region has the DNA TGTGCCAGCAGACTAGCGGGGGGGCCAACTACCGGGCAGTTCTTC. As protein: CASRLAGGPTTGQFF.

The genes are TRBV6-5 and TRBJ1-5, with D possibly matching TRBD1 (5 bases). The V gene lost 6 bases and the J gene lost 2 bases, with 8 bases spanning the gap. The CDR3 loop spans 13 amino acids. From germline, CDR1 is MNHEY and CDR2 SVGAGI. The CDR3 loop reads CASSVRGNQPQHF. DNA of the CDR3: TGTGCCAGCAGCGTCAGGGGCAATCAGCCCCAGCATTTT.

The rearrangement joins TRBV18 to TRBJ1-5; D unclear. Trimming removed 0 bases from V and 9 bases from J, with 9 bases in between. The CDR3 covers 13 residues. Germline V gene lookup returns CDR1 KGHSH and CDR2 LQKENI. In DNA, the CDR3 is TGTGCCAGCTCACCACCTTCCTATGGGCCCCAGCATTTT. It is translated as CASSPPSYGPQHF. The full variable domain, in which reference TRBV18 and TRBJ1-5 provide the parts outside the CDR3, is NAGVMQNPRHLVRRRGQEARLRCSPMKGHSHVYWYRQLPEEGLKFMVYLQKENIIDESGMPKERFSAEFPKEGPSILRIQQVVRGDSAAYFCASSPPSYGPQHFGDGTRLSIL.

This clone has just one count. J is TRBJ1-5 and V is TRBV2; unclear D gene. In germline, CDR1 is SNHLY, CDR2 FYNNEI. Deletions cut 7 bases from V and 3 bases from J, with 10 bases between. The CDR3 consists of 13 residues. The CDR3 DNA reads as TGTGCCAGCAAGCCCGACATCAATCAGCCCCAGCATTTT. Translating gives CASKPDINQPQHF.